Listed here are 18 T cell receptor beta chains from one sample, sequenced in a study of cytomegalovirus exposure and HLA in healthy donors. This PCR relied on a set of 60 Vbeta primers and 13 Jbeta primers. TCRdb's copy holds only in-frame clones and misses some; the assay was immunoSEQ multiplex PCR. The table includes fewer than 150,000 clones, over 65% detected once. The sample consisted of PBMCs. All receptors come from a male donor in good health and CMV-seronegative.

The chain has TRBV18 and TRBJ1-2, with D possibly matching TRBD1 (6 bases). The germline V gene encodes CDR1 KGHSH and CDR2 LQKENI. V lost 5 bases and J lost 0, with 7 bases in between. The CDR3 is 13 residues long. The CDR3 reads CASSGQPNYGYTF. The CDR3 DNA is TGTGCCAGCTCAGGACAGCCTAACTATGGCTACACCTTC.

The CDR3 bases are TGTGCCAGCTGGCCGGGAACCTCTGGAAACACCATATATTTT. It specifies CASWPGTSGNTIYF. The chain couples TRBV2 to TRBJ1-3; no clear D. Per the germline V gene, CDR1 is SNHLY and CDR2 is FYNNEI. The CDR3 spans 14 residues. With 8 bases removed from V and 0 bases from J, the gap between germline ends came to 11 bases.

This clone was seen a single time. The chain combines TRBV29-1 with TRBJ2-5; 10 nucleotides align to TRBD2. This CDR3 comprises 13 residues. In germline, CDR1 is SQVTM, CDR2 ANQGSEA. The trim removed 7 bases at V and 3 bases at J, leaving 5 bases unmatched. The CDR3 is CSGIGLAEETQYF. CDR3 DNA: TGCAGCGGCATTGGACTAGCGGAAGAGACCCAGTACTTC. Full variable domain (remainder filled in from reference TRBV29-1 and TRBJ2-5): SAVISQKPSRDICQRGTSLTIQCQVDSQVTMMFWYRQQPGQSLTLIATANQGSEATYESGFVIDKFPISRPNLTFSTLTVSNMSPEDSSIYLCSGIGLAEETQYFGPGTRLLVL.

The table lists this clone with a count of one. The rearrangement uses TRBV9 and TRBJ2-7, with TRBD2 matching 9 bases. CDR1 is SGDLS, CDR2 YYNGEE, per germline. V lost 4 bases, J lost 3 bases, and 5 bases stayed unmatched. The CDR3 length is 14 residues. CDR3 DNA sequence: TGTGCCAGCAGCCCTCGGACTAGCGTCTACGAGCAGTACTTC. Amino acids: CASSPRTSVYEQYF.

The chain is built from TRBV5-5 and TRBJ2-5; TRBD2 might be the D (5 bases). CDR1 is SGHKS, CDR2 YYEKEE, per germline (reference sequence). The CDR3 length is 13 residues. The germline V and J ends were trimmed by 2 bases and 6 bases, with 11 bases remaining between them. CDR3 coding DNA: TGTGCCAGCAGCTTAACGGCGGGCCAGACCCAGTACTTC. Protein sequence: CASSLTAGQTQYF.

The chain carries TRBV10-3 and TRBJ1-2; no definite D call. V was shortened by 4 bases and J by 3 bases, with 9 bases between the two germline ends. Germline V gene data show CDR1 as ENHRY and CDR2 as SYGVKD. The CDR3 length is 13 residues. In DNA form, the CDR3 reads TGTGCCATCAGTGGATACAGAGACTATGGCTACACCTTC. Translated, it gives CAISGYRDYGYTF.

V usage is TRBV5-4 and J usage is TRBJ2-1; 8 bases agree with TRBD2. V gave up 2 bases and J gave up 7 bases; unmatched junction bases: 5. The CDR3 spans 14 residues. Per germline, CDR1 SGHNT and CDR2 YYREEE (reference sequence). Here the CDR3 DNA reads TGTGCCAGCAGCTTCGGAGCGGGGGTGAATGAGCAGTTCTTC. This codes for CASSFGAGVNEQFF.

This clone has more than one count but fewer than ten. The chain joins TRBV10-3 to TRBJ2-7, with a tentative D call TRBD2 (5 bases). Germline assignment: CDR1 ENHRY and CDR2 SYGVKD. The CDR3 sequence is 14 residues long. Trimming pared 11 bases from V and 3 bases from J, leaving 20 bases between. The CDR3 sequence is CAAGATSGNYEQYF. Here the CDR3 DNA reads TGTGCCGCGGGTGCCACCAGCGGCAACTACGAGCAGTACTTC.

This clone occurred a few times. V gene TRBV5-4 combines with J gene TRBJ1-1; no reliable D call. Per the germline V gene, CDR1 is SGHNT and CDR2 is YYREEE (reference sequence). Trimming took 0 bases from V and 1 from J, leaving 7 bases between them. The CDR3 is 14 amino acids. In DNA form, the CDR3 reads TGTGCCAGCAGCTTGGGGGCCGCGAACACTGAAGCTTTCTTT. Its translation: CASSLGAANTEAFF.

The chain recombines TRBV5-1 with TRBJ2-7, with D perhaps matching TRBD1 (5 bases). V was clipped by 0 bases and J by 6 bases, with 13 bases between them. The CDR3 loop spans 14 amino acids. From germline, CDR1 is SGHRS and CDR2 YFSETQ. Here the CDR3 reads CASSLASQGGEQYF. CDR3 DNA sequence: TGCGCCAGCAGCTTGGCGAGCCAGGGCGGCGAGCAGTACTTC.

This clone was detected a few times. The chain uses TRBV7-9 and TRBJ2-7; no firm D call. The V gene lost 2 bases and the J gene lost 3 bases, with 8 bases spanning the gap. Germline loops: CDR1 SEHNR, CDR2 FQNEAQ (reference sequence). The CDR3 sequence is 13 residues long. The CDR3, as DNA: TGTGCCAGCAGCTTAAGAGTCAACTACGAGCAGTACTTC. It translates to CASSLRVNYEQYF.

V and J are TRBV27 and TRBJ1-4, with 9 bases lining up with TRBD1. Germline V gene lookup returns CDR1 MNHEY and CDR2 SMNVEV (reference sequence). The CDR3 runs 16 residues. V gave up 0 bases and J gave up 8 bases; unmatched junction bases: 7. CDR3 coding DNA: TGTGCCAGCAGTTTATCGCTGGACAGGGGAACGGAAAAACTGTTTTTT. Amino acid sequence: CASSLSLDRGTEKLFF.

The V and J genes are TRBV29-1 and TRBJ2-5, with 12 bases lining up with TRBD2. The CDR3 has 15 amino acids. Germline assignment: CDR1 SQVTM and CDR2 ANQGSEA. Trimming cost V 4 bases and J 5 bases; bases outside gene matches: 8. This CDR3 is CSVVSSGRARETQYF. CDR3 DNA sequence: TGCAGCGTTGTGTCTAGCGGGAGGGCCCGGGAGACCCAGTACTTC.

This chain joins TRBV5-8 and TRBJ2-2; TRBD2 aligns across 7 bases. This CDR3 has 14 residues. The V gene's germline CDR1 is SGHTS and CDR2 YDEGEE. V was pared by 0 bases and J by 4 bases, with 0 bases of the junction left unmatched. The DNA of the CDR3 is TGTGCCAGCAGCTTGGCGGGAGGCACCGGGGAGCTGTTTTTT. Translation gives CASSLAGGTGELFF.

The chain recombines TRBV9 with TRBJ2-7; weak D call: TRBD1 (6 bases). CDR3 length: 13 amino acids. V was cut by 3 bases and J by 4 bases, with 11 bases left in between. Germline assignment: CDR1 SGDLS and CDR2 YYNGEE. This chain's CDR3 is CASSEGQGYEQYF. The DNA of the CDR3 is TGTGCCAGCAGCGAAGGCCAGGGGTACGAGCAGTACTTC.

This chain's CDR3 is CASSLRRGATDTQYF. The CDR3 DNA reads as TGTGCCAGCAGCTTACGTCGCGGAGCCACAGATACGCAGTATTTT. The rearrangement uses TRBV7-2 and TRBJ2-3; D is ambiguous. Germline assignment: CDR1 SGHTA and CDR2 FQGNSA. V was trimmed by 2 bases and J by 2 bases, leaving 11 bases between them. The CDR3 has 15 amino acids.

The chain recombines TRBV4-3 with TRBJ2-7; 7 bases match TRBD2. Germline V gene lookup returns CDR1 LGHNA and CDR2 YSLEER. This CDR3 region has 17 residues. The V and J ends lost 0 bases and 4 bases, in that order; junction bases with no gene match: 12. CDR3 loop: CASSQDHDGRNPYEQYF. CDR3 DNA sequence: TGCGCCAGCAGCCAAGATCATGACGGGAGGAATCCGTACGAGCAGTACTTC.

This clone has only a few counts. The CDR3 loop is CAISELVVAGGPIDEQFF. The CDR3 nucleotides are TGTGCCATCAGTGAATTGGTGGTAGCGGGAGGGCCGATCGATGAGCAGTTCTTC. The chain employs TRBV10-3 and TRBJ2-1; 11 bases fit TRBD2. Germline CDR1 and CDR2: ENHRY and SYGVKD. CDR3 size: 18 residues. Trimming took 3 bases from V and 8 from J; bases not matched to a gene: 15.